Shown below are 18 T cell receptor beta chains from a single sample sequenced in a study of human T cells and chemical hapten exposure. Noted time point: pre-sensitization, week 0. Treatment meaning: therapeutic diphenylcyclopropenone sensitization with weekly scalp DPC. Using its own MiXCR run on the RACE reads, TCRdb lists one record per CDR3 protein. The sample comprises about 120,000 distinct CDR3 sequences, 13% of which are singletons, and about 3% rests with the top ten. The source material was whole blood, sampled in connection with sensitization to the hapten diphenylcyclopropenone (DPC). All receptors come from a woman younger than 35 with alopecia areata. Some clones in this sample may be carry-over from other donors' samples.

This clonotype came up a few times. The chain couples TRBV3-1 to TRBJ2-1; 14 bases fit TRBD2. The CDR3 has 15 residues. Germline V gives CDR1 LGHDT, CDR2 YNNKEL (reference sequence). With V trimmed by 4 bases and J by 8 bases, 4 bases remained unmatched. CDR3 sequence (DNA): TGTGCCAGCAGCCCGGGACTAGCGGGGGTATATGAGCAGTTCTTC. Its protein is CASSPGLAGVYEQFF.

This clonotype was observed a few times. The chain links TRBV24-1 to TRBJ2-1; 8 nucleotides align to TRBD1. Germline-derived CDR1 and CDR2 are KGHDR and SFDVKD. Trimming at V came to 6 bases and at J to 7 bases, leaving 7 bases not matched to a gene. The CDR3 extends over 14 amino acids. The CDR3 DNA is TGTGCCACCAGTCCGGCAGGGGGCGGGAATGAGCAGTTCTTC. It specifies CATSPAGGGNEQFF.

The V call is TRBV7-9, the J call TRBJ1-5; the D is unclear. Trimming took off 2 bases at V and 5 bases at J, with 4 bases between the two ends. The germline V gene has CDR1 SEHNR and CDR2 FQNEAQ (reference sequence). The CDR3 runs to 12 residues. The CDR3 reads CASSLTDQPQHF. The CDR3 coding sequence is TGTGCCAGCAGCTTAACAGATCAGCCCCAGCATTTT. The complete variable domain, with remaining parts taken from reference TRBV7-9 and TRBJ1-5, reads DTGVSQNPRHKITKRGQNVTFRCDPISEHNRLYWYRQTLGQGPEFLTYFQNEAQLEKSRLLSDRFSAERPKGSFSTLEIQRTEQGDSAMYLCASSLTDQPQHFGDGTRLSIL.

This clonotype was observed many times. The chain's CDR3 is CASSGTPYGYTF. DNA of the CDR3: TGTGCCAGCAGCGGGACACCGTATGGCTACACCTTC. The rearrangement uses TRBV7-8 and TRBJ1-2; tentative D call: TRBD1 (6 bases). CDR1 and CDR2 from the germline V gene are SGHVS and FQNEAQ. This CDR3 contains 12 residues. With 5 bases removed from V and 5 bases from J, the gap between germline ends came to 9 bases.

This clonotype was seen more than once but under ten times. The J gene is TRBJ2-3, the V gene TRBV7-9, with D hard to call. The CDR3 runs 13 residues. Trimming shortened V by 6 bases and J by 2 bases, and 9 bases separated the two germline ends. Germline V gives CDR1 SEHNR, CDR2 FQNEAQ (reference sequence). The CDR3 coding sequence is TGTGCCAGCAGGTTCACAACCACAGATACGCAGTATTTT. This codes for CASRFTTTDTQYF.

The chain is built from TRBV3-1 and TRBJ1-2; D is unclear. Trimming cost V 4 bases and J 3 bases, with 18 bases left between them. Germline values: CDR1 LGHDT, CDR2 YNNKEL (reference sequence). This CDR3 has 16 residues. DNA of the CDR3: TGTGCCAGCAGCCCAATCTACGGGGTAAGGGACTATGGCTACACCTTC. The encoded protein is CASSPIYGVRDYGYTF.

The chain is built from TRBV6-2 or TRBV6-3 and TRBJ1-1; 7 bases map to TRBD1. The V segment lost 6 bases and the J segment 2 bases; nucleotides outside the gene matches: 6. The CDR3 is made up of 14 amino acids. The germline gives CDR1 MNHEY, CDR2 SVGEGT. The CDR3 DNA follows: TGTGCCAGCAGAAACACAGGGGCCAACACTGAAGCTTTCTTT. Amino acids: CASRNTGANTEAFF.

This clonotype was seen ten or more times. V gene TRBV18 combines with J gene TRBJ2-7, with 7 bases that match TRBD1. This CDR3 is built from 16 residues. Germline CDR1 and CDR2: KGHSH and LQKENI. V was pared by 3 bases and J by 2 bases, with 10 bases of the junction left unmatched. CDR3 residues: CASSPFDRELTYEQYF. CDR3 bases: TGTGCCAGCTCACCGTTTGACAGGGAACTCACCTACGAGCAGTACTTC.

This chain links TRBV18 with TRBJ2-1; the match to TRBD2 covers 7 bases. This CDR3 spans 14 amino acids. J was trimmed by 3 bases and V by 6 bases; bases with no gene match: 5. Germline CDR1 and CDR2: KGHSH and LQKENI. The CDR3 region is CASSVLASYNEQFF. The CDR3 DNA is TGTGCCAGCTCGGTACTAGCGAGCTACAATGAGCAGTTCTTC.

This clonotype was counted only a few times. The chain links TRBV6-5 to TRBJ2-3; 9 nucleotides match TRBD2. The germline V gene has CDR1 MNHEY and CDR2 SVGAGI. Germline trimming cut 2 bases from V and 2 bases from J; bases unmatched to any gene: 8. The CDR3 sequence is 17 residues long. DNA of the CDR3: TGTGCCAGCAGTTACCGGCGGGGGGGCCGAAACACAGATACGCAGTATTTT. It yields the protein CASSYRRGGRNTDTQYF.

This clonotype came up a few times. The CDR3: CASSQIRLAAYNEQFF. The CDR3 DNA sequence: TGCGCCAGCAGCCAAATCCGCCTAGCGGCCTACAATGAGCAGTTCTTC. V usage is TRBV4-1 and J usage is TRBJ2-1; 7 nucleotides agree with TRBD2. The CDR3 runs to 16 residues. With V trimmed by 2 bases and J by 2 bases, 6 bases remained unmatched. Germline CDR1 reads MGHRA; CDR2 reads YSYEKL.

The gene calls are TRBV6-1 and TRBJ2-3; TRBD1 agrees at 9 bases. There are 15 residues in the CDR3. The germline V gene has CDR1 MNHNS and CDR2 SASEGT. Trimming at V came to 6 bases and at J to 4 bases, leaving 8 bases not matched to a gene. Here the CDR3 reads CASSPRDRAADTQYF. For the CDR3, the DNA is TGTGCCAGCAGCCCCCGGGACAGGGCCGCAGATACGCAGTATTTT.

This clonotype was observed a handful of times. V is TRBV7-6 and J is TRBJ1-2; D not resolved. V was shortened by 6 bases and J by 8 bases, with 13 bases between the two germline ends. This CDR3 has 12 residues. CDR1 is SGHVS and CDR2 is FNYEAQ in the germline V gene. The CDR3 here is CASRSGTGGYTF. CDR3 nucleotide sequence: TGTGCCAGCAGGTCGGGAACTGGAGGCTACACCTTC.

This clonotype was seen a few times. The chain has TRBV3-1 and TRBJ1-6; D may be TRBD1 (6 bases). Trimming cost V 2 bases and J 7 bases, with 9 bases left between them. The CDR3 has 14 amino acids. CDR1 is LGHDT, CDR2 YNNKEL, per germline (reference sequence). This CDR3 is CASSQPGANSPLHF. The CDR3 DNA follows: TGTGCCAGCAGCCAACCGGGGGCGAATTCACCCCTCCACTTT.

Only a few counts were recorded for this clonotype. J is TRBJ2-2 and V is TRBV9, with a weak D call TRBD2 (5 bases). Trimming stripped 5 bases from V and 3 bases from J, with 14 bases between. Germline-derived CDR1 and CDR2 are SGDLS and YYNGEE. The CDR3 is 15 residues long. This CDR3 reads CASSGGGRYTGELFF. The CDR3 DNA sequence: TGTGCCAGCAGTGGTGGCGGGCGCTACACCGGGGAGCTGTTTTTT.

This clonotype occurred a few times. This rearrangement joins TRBV12-2 to TRBJ2-5; the table names TRBD1, a call not compared with the DNA. TRBV12-2 is designated a pseudogene. CDR3 length: 14 residues. The chain's CDR3 is CASRWDRIQETQYF. The CDR3 coding sequence is TGTGCAAGTCGCTGGGACAGGATTCAAGAGACCCAGTACTTC.

This clonotype was seen just once. This chain uses TRBV19 with TRBJ2-1; the D is unclear. Per germline, CDR1 LNHDA and CDR2 SQIVND (reference sequence). The CDR3 extends over 14 amino acids. Trimming pared 1 base from V and 0 bases from J, leaving 4 bases between. Here the CDR3 reads CASSIGSSYNEQFF. CDR3 in DNA: TGTGCCAGTAGTATAGGTAGCTCCTACAATGAGCAGTTCTTC.

This sequence joins TRBV27 and TRBJ2-5; no reliable D call. V lost 8 bases to trimming and J lost 0 bases, with 7 bases between them. The CDR3 has 12 residues. Germline values: CDR1 MNHEY, CDR2 SMNVEV (reference sequence). CDR3 amino acids: CASGWYQETQYF. CDR3 bases: TGTGCCAGCGGTTGGTACCAAGAGACCCAGTACTTC.